The 31 T cell receptor beta chains listed next were all sequenced from one sample in a study of Graves' ophthalmopathy and Graves' hyperthyroidism. CDR3 regions of TCR beta were amplified from RNA transcripts. First-round RT-PCR employed HTBI primers, with a second-round multiplex PCR after it. TCRdb reprocessed the multiplex PCR reads via MiXCR and lists one record per CDR3 protein. The sample has roughly 230,000 distinct CDR3 sequences, about 22% seen once; the top ten hold approximately 40%. Sequencing input: peripheral blood. All receptors derive from a woman between 50 and 59 years old with Graves' ophthalmopathy.

This clonotype appeared many times. This sequence joins TRBV20-1 and TRBJ1-6; no clear D gene. Germline V lookup: CDR1 DFQATT, CDR2 SNEGSKA (reference sequence). Trimming removed 1 base at V and 8 bases at J, with 3 bases between. The CDR3 is 11 residues long. The CDR3 is CSARGDSPLHF. The DNA of the CDR3 is TGCAGTGCTAGAGGGGATTCACCCCTCCACTTT.

At least ten counts were recorded for this clonotype. V is TRBV6-2 or TRBV6-3 and J is TRBJ2-7; D call uncertain. Germline loops: CDR1 MNHEY, CDR2 SVGEGT. This CDR3 spans 14 amino acids. V shed 5 bases and J shed 0 bases, with 11 bases lying between them. DNA for the CDR3: TGTGCCAGCAGTCGGAACTCCCCCTCCTACGAGCAGTACTTC. Translated, it gives CASSRNSPSYEQYF.

This clonotype was found many times. V gene TRBV7-8 combines with J gene TRBJ2-5, with D perhaps matching TRBD2 (6 bases). The ends were cut back, 5 bases at V and 1 base at J, with 14 bases in the middle. Looked up from germline, CDR1 is SGHVS and CDR2 is FQNEAQ. CDR3 size: 15 residues. Here the CDR3 reads CASSPAGWVQETQYF. The CDR3 DNA is TGTGCCAGCAGCCCCGCGGGGTGGGTCCAAGAGACCCAGTACTTC.

This clonotype was seen repeatedly, ten times or more. The rearrangement links TRBV6-1 to TRBJ1-6, with 7 bases identical to TRBD1. V shed 6 bases and J 10 bases; nucleotides not matched to a gene: 12. CDR3 length: 15 amino acids. Germline loops: CDR1 MNHNS, CDR2 SASEGT. CDR3 coding DNA: TGTGCCAGCAGCATGAGACAGGGAAATCGGTCACCCCTCCACTTT. Amino acid sequence: CASSMRQGNRSPLHF.

This sequence joins TRBV20-1 and TRBJ2-5; D is unclear. Germline CDR1 is DFQATT and CDR2 is SNEGSKA (reference sequence). With 6 bases removed from V and 5 bases from J, the gap between germline ends came to 16 bases. This CDR3 is built from 13 residues. CDR3 residues: CSARSSNAETQYF. DNA of the CDR3: TGCAGTGCGAGGAGTAGCAATGCCGAGACCCAGTACTTC.

This rearrangement joins TRBV9 to TRBJ1-5; 7 bases agree with TRBD1. This CDR3 contains 13 residues. Unmatched junction bases numbered 10, after V lost 7 bases and J lost 9 bases. From germline, CDR1 is SGDLS and CDR2 YYNGEE. The CDR3 spells CASGGGPPRPQHF. CDR3 bases: TGTGCCAGCGGAGGGGGCCCGCCCAGGCCCCAGCATTTT.

A few counts support this clonotype. The rearrangement joins TRBV5-5 to TRBJ1-5; 8 bases agree with TRBD1. Germline V gene data show CDR1 as SGHKS and CDR2 as YYEKEE (reference sequence). V lost 2 bases and J lost 8; bases outside the gene matches: 3. The CDR3 loop spans 13 amino acids. In DNA, the CDR3 is TGTGCCAGCAGCTTAACAGGGGGAGAGCCCCAGCATTTT. It translates to CASSLTGGEPQHF.

A word on this clonotype: This sequence may be a read error, since a much larger clone differs from it by one base. The chain joins TRBV5-1 to TRBJ2-7, with 7 bases matching TRBD1. Trimming took 4 bases from V and 6 from J; bases not matched to a gene: 7. Germline assignment: CDR1 SGHRS and CDR2 YFSETQ. The CDR3 is 13 amino acids. CDR3 sequence (DNA): TGCGCCAGCAGCCAGGGGGTTGGGGGCGAGCAGTACTTC. Encoded protein: CASSQGVGGEQYF.

There are many counts of this clonotype. The chain combines TRBV5-1 with TRBJ2-7; perhaps TRBD1 as D (6 bases). The CDR3 runs to 15 residues. The V end was cut by 8 bases, the J end by 3 bases, with 21 bases between. CDR1 is SGHRS, CDR2 YFSETQ, per germline. CDR3 nucleotides: TGCGCCAGTAGCCCTCCACAGGGACGCTACTACGAGCAGTACTTC. Translation: CASSPPQGRYYEQYF.

The V and J genes are TRBV12-3 or TRBV12-4 and TRBJ2-5, with 7 bases identical to TRBD2. The V and J ends lost 5 bases and 4 bases, in that order; junction bases with no gene match: 13. This CDR3 spans 16 amino acids. DNA for the CDR3: TGTGCCAGCAGTCACGGACTAGACTTCGGAGGAGAGACCCAGTACTTC. Translation: CASSHGLDFGGETQYF.

This chain joins TRBV27 and TRBJ2-5; 9 nucleotides align to TRBD1. After removal of 1 base from V and 4 bases from J, the junction contained 1 base not matched to a gene. The CDR3 runs 14 residues. Germline-derived CDR1 and CDR2 are MNHEY and SMNVEV (reference sequence). CDR3 coding DNA: TGTGCCAGCAGTTTATTGGGACAGGGAGAGACCCAGTACTTC. Its translation is CASSLLGQGETQYF.

This clonotype has at least ten counts. No DNA is shown, since the ends of the CDR3 on it are uncertain; the CDR3 is the one TCRdb lists. The chain combines TRBV28 with TRBJ1-5; the D call TRBD1 from the table was never checked on the DNA. Germline values: CDR1 MDHEN, CDR2 SYDVKM. Termini included, the CDR3 measures 16 amino acids. The CDR3 region is CASSSSGQGFNQPQHF.

V usage is TRBV24-1 and J usage is TRBJ1-2, with D unresolved. Germline values: CDR1 KGHDR, CDR2 SFDVKD. The CDR3 covers 11 residues. The V end lost 7 bases, the J end lost 4 bases, and 6 bases lay between the germline ends. DNA of the CDR3: TGTGCCACCAGACAAACCTATGGCTACACCTTC. This translates into CATRQTYGYTF.

This clonotype was counted at least ten times. The V call is TRBV20-1, the J call TRBJ2-7; possibly TRBD2 for D (5 bases). The CDR3 covers 15 residues. Deletions cut 6 bases from V and 0 bases from J, with 18 bases between. Germline CDR1 is DFQATT and CDR2 is SNEGSKA (reference sequence). CDR3 residues: CSAKDASTSSYEQYF. The CDR3 DNA follows: TGCAGTGCCAAAGACGCTAGCACGAGCTCCTACGAGCAGTACTTC.

This CDR3 reads CASSANRETQYF. In DNA, the CDR3 is TGTGCCAGCAGTGCAAACCGGGAGACCCAGTACTTC. This chain uses TRBV2 with TRBJ2-5; D is unclear. Germline values: CDR1 SNHLY, CDR2 FYNNEI. The V gene lost 4 bases and the J gene lost 5 bases, with 8 bases spanning the gap. The length of the CDR3 is 12 residues.

This clonotype was found a few times. This rearrangement joins TRBV7-9 to TRBJ1-6; the D gene is possibly TRBD1 (6 bases). Between the trimmed V and J ends, which lost 5 bases and 9 bases, there was a span of 17 bases. There are 15 residues in the CDR3. Germline CDR1 is SEHNR and CDR2 is FQNEAQ (reference sequence). DNA of the CDR3: TGTGCCAGCAGCCCCCCGGGGGGCATCACTTCACCCCTCCACTTT. As protein: CASSPPGGITSPLHF.

At least ten counts were recorded for this clonotype. This sequence joins TRBV11-2 and TRBJ2-7; TRBD1 might be the D (6 bases). V lost 5 bases and J lost 4, with 12 bases in between. This CDR3 has 13 amino acids. Germline V CDR1 and CDR2: SGHAT, FQNNGV. The DNA for the CDR3 is TGTGCCAGCAGCCAGCTCAGGGGATACGAGCAGTACTTC. Its protein is CASSQLRGYEQYF. The whole variable domain, remainder taken from reference TRBV11-2 and TRBJ2-7, is EAGVAQSPRYKIIEKRQSVAFWCNPISGHATLYWYQQILGQGPKLLIQFQNNGVVDDSQLPKDRFSAERLKGVDSTLKIQPAKLEDSAVYLCASSQLRGYEQYFGPGTRLTVT.

This clonotype appeared many times. The chain combines TRBV3-1 with TRBJ1-1, with a tentative D call TRBD1 (5 bases). Germline-derived CDR1 and CDR2 are LGHDT and YNNKEL (reference sequence). V was shortened by 2 bases and J by 3 bases, with 10 bases between the two germline ends. The CDR3 is made up of 14 amino acids. The CDR3 sequence is CASSQRGPDTEAFF. CDR3 coding DNA: TGTGCCAGCAGCCAAAGGGGACCTGACACTGAAGCTTTCTTT.

This clonotype has a count of ten or more. The V and J genes are TRBV6-5 and TRBJ2-5; D not certain. V lost 8 bases, J lost 3 bases, and 13 bases lay in between. The germline V gene has CDR1 MNHEY and CDR2 SVGAGI. The CDR3 covers 13 residues. CDR3 region: CASRYKIEETQYF. Written as DNA, the CDR3 is TGTGCCAGCCGATACAAGATAGAAGAGACCCAGTACTTC.

The table lists this clonotype with a few counts. CDR3 region: CASSRTGPFKQYF. The CDR3 DNA sequence: TGTGCCAGCAGCCGTACCGGGCCGTTTAAGCAGTACTTC. The chain uses TRBV14 and TRBJ2-7, with D unclear. This CDR3 is 13 amino acids long. Germline CDR1 is SGHDN and CDR2 is FVKESK. The V end lost 4 bases, the J end lost 8 bases, and 15 bases lay between the germline ends.

This clonotype showed up many times. The J gene is TRBJ1-2, the V gene TRBV14; D is unclear. This CDR3 is 13 amino acids long. Germline values: CDR1 SGHDN, CDR2 FVKESK. Trimming removed 2 bases from V and 10 bases from J, with 14 bases in between. CDR3 DNA: TGTGCCAGCAGCCAATCCTTGGAGATCTCCTACACCTTC. Its translation is CASSQSLEISYTF.

The chain carries TRBV7-9 and TRBJ1-1; TRBD1 is a possible D gene (6 bases). The length of the CDR3 is 15 residues. The germline gives CDR1 SEHNR, CDR2 FQNEAQ (reference sequence). V lost 6 bases, J lost 0 bases, and 14 bases lay in between. The CDR3 spells CASSFREGVNTEAFF. The CDR3 coding sequence is TGTGCCAGCAGTTTCAGGGAGGGGGTGAACACTGAAGCTTTCTTT.

This clonotype was observed at least ten times. J is TRBJ2-7 and V is TRBV7-8; 11 bases fit TRBD2. From germline, CDR1 is SGHVS and CDR2 FQNEAQ. J gave up 3 bases and V 1 base, and 8 bases lay outside the gene matches. The CDR3 covers 17 residues. CDR3 DNA: TGTGCCAGCAGCTTAGGGGTCCCGGGACTAGCGGTCTACGAGCAGTACTTC. Translating gives CASSLGVPGLAVYEQYF.

The chain has TRBV15 and TRBJ2-5; D is undetermined. CDR1 and CDR2 from the germline V gene are LNHNV and YYDKDF (reference sequence). The V end lost 2 bases, the J end lost 0 bases, and 10 bases lay between the germline ends. This CDR3 is 15 amino acids long. DNA of the CDR3: TGTGCCACCAGCAGATCCGCACAGTACCAAGAGACCCAGTACTTC. It encodes CATSRSAQYQETQYF.

For this clonotype: The conserved closing phenylalanine or tryptophan is absent in this CDR3, likely reflecting a read error. V and J are TRBV29-1 and TRBJ1-2; TRBD1 aligns across 10 bases. The germline CDR1 and CDR2 sequences are SQVTM and ANQGSEA. The CDR3 is 14 residues long. V was clipped by 6 bases and J by 3 bases; unmatched bases: 7. The CDR3 nucleotides read TGCAGCGTCGAGACCGGGACAGGGGACTATGGCTACACCCTC. Amino acid sequence: CSVETGTGDYGYTL.

The chain links TRBV24-1 to TRBJ2-5, with D perhaps TRBD1 (6 bases). This CDR3 is built from 16 residues. Germline V lookup: CDR1 KGHDR, CDR2 SFDVKD. Trimming stripped 0 bases from V and 4 bases from J, with 14 bases between. The CDR3 here is CATSDLLTGKGETQYF. Written as DNA, the CDR3 is TGTGCCACCAGTGATTTGTTGACAGGAAAGGGAGAGACCCAGTACTTC.

A few counts support this clonotype. The genes are TRBV30 and TRBJ1-2; D gene unclear. This CDR3 is built from 12 residues. The germline CDR1 and CDR2 sequences are GTSNPN and SVGIG (reference sequence). V was clipped by 2 bases and J by 4 bases, with 8 bases between them. In DNA form, the CDR3 reads TGTGCCTGGAGTCCGGCCTCCTATGGCTACACCTTC. It encodes CAWSPASYGYTF.

This clonotype was counted at least ten times. J is TRBJ2-5 and V is TRBV3-1; TRBD1 is a possible D gene (5 bases). This CDR3 is built from 14 residues. V was trimmed by 2 bases and J by 2 bases, leaving 9 bases between them. Per the germline V gene, CDR1 is LGHDT and CDR2 is YNNKEL (reference sequence). CDR3 in DNA: TGTGCCAGCAGCCAAACGACAGCGCAAGAGACCCAGTACTTC. This gives the protein CASSQTTAQETQYF.

This clonotype was recorded many times. The chain recombines TRBV15 with TRBJ2-7, with 10 bases matching TRBD2. This CDR3 comprises 16 residues. Germline CDR1 LNHNV, CDR2 YYDKDF (reference sequence). The V gene end was trimmed by 5 bases and the J gene end by 7 bases; junction bases not matched to a gene: 14. This CDR3 reads CATSGRLAGKRGEQYF. Here the CDR3 DNA reads TGTGCCACCAGCGGCAGACTAGCGGGTAAAAGGGGGGAGCAGTACTTC.

This clonotype was seen at least ten times. The rearrangement links TRBV6-1 to TRBJ1-4, with D perhaps TRBD1 (5 bases). Germline V lookup: CDR1 MNHNS, CDR2 SASEGT. V lost 5 bases and J lost 11, with 18 bases in between. The CDR3 is 14 residues long. CDR3 nucleotide sequence: TGTGCCAGCAGTCCCAGTCCCTTGGGGGGGAAACTGTTTTTT. Translated: CASSPSPLGGKLFF.

Many counts were recorded for this clonotype. This chain links TRBV12-3 or TRBV12-4 with TRBJ1-1; D gene uncertain. This CDR3 spans 13 amino acids. Trimming shortened V by 2 bases and J by 3 bases, and 7 bases separated the two germline ends. The CDR3 sequence is CASSLMEDTEAFF. The CDR3 DNA is TGTGCCAGCAGTTTAATGGAGGACACTGAAGCTTTCTTT.